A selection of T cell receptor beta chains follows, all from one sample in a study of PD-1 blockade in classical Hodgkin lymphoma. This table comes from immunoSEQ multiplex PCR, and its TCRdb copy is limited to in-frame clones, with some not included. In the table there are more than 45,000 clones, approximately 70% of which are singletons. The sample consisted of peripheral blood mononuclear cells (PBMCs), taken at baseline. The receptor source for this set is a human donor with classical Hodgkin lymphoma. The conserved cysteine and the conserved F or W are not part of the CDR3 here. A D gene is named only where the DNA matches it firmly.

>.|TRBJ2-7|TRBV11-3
ASSSGENEQY
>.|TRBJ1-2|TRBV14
ASSQDLPGPYGYT
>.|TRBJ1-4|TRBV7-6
ASSLMGEKLF
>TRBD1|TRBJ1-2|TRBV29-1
SVGTGTGGRDGYT
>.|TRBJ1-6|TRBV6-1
ASRRAAGPREPLH
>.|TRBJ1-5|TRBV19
ASSRKLQGGINQPQH
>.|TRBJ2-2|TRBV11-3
ASVGTPGIGGELF
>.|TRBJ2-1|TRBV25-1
ASSTGFNEQF
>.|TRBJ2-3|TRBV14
ASSQVLKGTQY
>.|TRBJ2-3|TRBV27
ASSSWGPDTQY
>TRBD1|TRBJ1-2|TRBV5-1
ASSLEGQAYGYT
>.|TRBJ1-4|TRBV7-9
ASSLTSTNEKLF
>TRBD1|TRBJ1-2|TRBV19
ASRETGLGYGYT
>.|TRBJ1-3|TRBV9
ASSVDERTIY
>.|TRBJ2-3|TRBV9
ASSVGVIAATDTQY
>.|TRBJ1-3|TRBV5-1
ASSLSSADGNTIY
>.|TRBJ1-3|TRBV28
ASSWARAGGNTIY
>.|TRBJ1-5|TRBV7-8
ASSSRPTSYSNQPQH
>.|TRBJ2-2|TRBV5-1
ASSSTETGELF
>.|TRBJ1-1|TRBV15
ATSRGGDTGNTEAF
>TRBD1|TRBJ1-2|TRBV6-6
ASSYSQQGAGGYT
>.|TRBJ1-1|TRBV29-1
SVTQVNTEAF
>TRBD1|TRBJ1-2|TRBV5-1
ASSATGDYGYT
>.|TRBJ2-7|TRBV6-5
ASSLLGTTYEQY
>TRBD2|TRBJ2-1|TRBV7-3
ASSPRAGLTNEQF
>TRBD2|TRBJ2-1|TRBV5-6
ASSLASGRLNEQF
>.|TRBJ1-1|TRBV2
ASSEGRNTEAF
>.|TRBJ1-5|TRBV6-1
ASSEEEGGNQPQH
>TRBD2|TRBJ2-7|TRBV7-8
ASSSGTSDIQH